This T cell receptor (beta chain) was observed in a study of blood T cell repertoires in COVID-19. Trimming removed 3 bases from V and 6 bases from J, with 15 bases in between. This CDR3 contains 15 residues. Germline CDR1 is KGHSH and CDR2 is LQKENI. Methods used by the authors: Estimates of nucleated cell counts were drawn from the amplification of reference gene primers. Sequenced by immunoSEQ multiplex PCR; TCRdb stores in-frame clones only, minus some. V and J calls and clone size are as listed in that table; D and trimming were resolved from the DNA. The profile shows about 64,000 clones, 84% of them singletons.

Material: peripheral blood. The gene calls are TRBV18 and TRBJ1-3; D might be TRBD1 (5 bases). The sequence derives from a woman aged 55-69 years with acute or convalescent COVID-19. The CDR3 spells CASSPQGGVANTIYF. The CDR3 region has the DNA TGTGCCAGCTCACCCCAGGGAGGGGTTGCAAACACCATATATTTT.